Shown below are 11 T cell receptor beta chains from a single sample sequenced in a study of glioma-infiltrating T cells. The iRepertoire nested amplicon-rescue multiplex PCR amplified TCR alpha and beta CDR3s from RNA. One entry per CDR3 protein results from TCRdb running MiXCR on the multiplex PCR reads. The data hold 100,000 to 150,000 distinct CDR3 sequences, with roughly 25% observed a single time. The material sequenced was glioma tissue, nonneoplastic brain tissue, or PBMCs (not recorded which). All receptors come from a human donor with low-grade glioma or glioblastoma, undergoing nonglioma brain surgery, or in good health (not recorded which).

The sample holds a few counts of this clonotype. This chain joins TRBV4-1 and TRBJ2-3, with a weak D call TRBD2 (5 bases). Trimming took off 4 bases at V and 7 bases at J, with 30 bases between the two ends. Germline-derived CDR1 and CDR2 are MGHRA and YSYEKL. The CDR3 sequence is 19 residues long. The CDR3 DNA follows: TGCGCCAGCAGCCCGCTTACCCAGCGAAATTCGAGGGAGCAGCATACGCAGTATTTT. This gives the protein CASSPLTQRNSREQHTQYF.

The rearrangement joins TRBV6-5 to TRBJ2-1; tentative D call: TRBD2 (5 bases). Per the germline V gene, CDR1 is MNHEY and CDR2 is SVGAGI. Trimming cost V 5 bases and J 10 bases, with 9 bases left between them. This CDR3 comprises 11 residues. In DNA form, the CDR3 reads TGTGCCAGCAGTCAAGGCGGGGAGCAGTTCTTC. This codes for CASSQGGEQFF.

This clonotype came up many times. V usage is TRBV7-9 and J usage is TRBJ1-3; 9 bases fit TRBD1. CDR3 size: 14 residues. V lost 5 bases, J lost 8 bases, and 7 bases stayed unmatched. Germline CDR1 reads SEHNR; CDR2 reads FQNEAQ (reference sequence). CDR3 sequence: CASSRTGEGHTIYF. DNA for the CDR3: TGTGCCAGCAGCCGGACAGGGGAAGGACACACCATATATTTT. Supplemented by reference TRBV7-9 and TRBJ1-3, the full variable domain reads DTGVSQNPRHKITKRGQNVTFRCDPISEHNRLYWYRQTLGQGPEFLTYFQNEAQLEKSRLLSDRFSAERPKGSFSTLEIQRTEQGDSAMYLCASSRTGEGHTIYFGEGSWLTVV.

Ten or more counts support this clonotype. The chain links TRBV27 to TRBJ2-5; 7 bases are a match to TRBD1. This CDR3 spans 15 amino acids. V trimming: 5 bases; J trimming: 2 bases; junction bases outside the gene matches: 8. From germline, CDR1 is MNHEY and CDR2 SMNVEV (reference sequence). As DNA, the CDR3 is TGTGCCAGCAGTAAAGGACAGGTTCGTCAAGAGACCCAGTACTTC. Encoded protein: CASSKGQVRQETQYF.

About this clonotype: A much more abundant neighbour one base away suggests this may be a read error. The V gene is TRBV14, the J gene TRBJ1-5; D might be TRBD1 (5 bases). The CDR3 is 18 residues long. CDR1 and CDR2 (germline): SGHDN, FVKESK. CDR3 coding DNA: TGTGCCAGCAGCCAAGATCGATGGGGGGAAAGGAGCAGTCAGCCCCAGCATTTT. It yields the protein CASSQDRWGERSSQPQHF.

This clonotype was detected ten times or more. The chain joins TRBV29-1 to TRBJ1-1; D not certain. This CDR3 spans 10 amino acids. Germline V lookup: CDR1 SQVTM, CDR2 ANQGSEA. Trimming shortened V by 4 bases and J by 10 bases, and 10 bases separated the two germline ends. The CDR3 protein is CSVGREGAFF. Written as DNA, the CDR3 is TGCAGCGTTGGAAGGGAGGGAGCTTTCTTT.

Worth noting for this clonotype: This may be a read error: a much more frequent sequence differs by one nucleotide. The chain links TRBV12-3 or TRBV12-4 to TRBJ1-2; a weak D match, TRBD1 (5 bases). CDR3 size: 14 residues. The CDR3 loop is CASSLARTPYGCTF. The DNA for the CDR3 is TGTGCCAGCAGTTTAGCCAGGACACCCTATGGCTGCACCTTC.

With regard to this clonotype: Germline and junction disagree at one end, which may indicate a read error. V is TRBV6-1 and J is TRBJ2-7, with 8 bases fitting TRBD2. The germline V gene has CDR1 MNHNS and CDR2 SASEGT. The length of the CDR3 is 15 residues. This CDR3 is CASSSRLATSYEKYF. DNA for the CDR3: TGCGCCAGCAGTTCCCGACTAGCGACATCCTACGAGAAGTACTTC.

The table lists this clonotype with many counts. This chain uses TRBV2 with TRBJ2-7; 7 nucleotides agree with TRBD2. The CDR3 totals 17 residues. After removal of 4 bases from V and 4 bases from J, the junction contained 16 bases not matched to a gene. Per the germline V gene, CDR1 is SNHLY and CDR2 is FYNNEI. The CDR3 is CASSVPPLVGGGYEQYF. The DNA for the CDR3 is TGTGCCAGCAGTGTGCCCCCCTTAGTGGGGGGGGGTTACGAGCAGTACTTC.

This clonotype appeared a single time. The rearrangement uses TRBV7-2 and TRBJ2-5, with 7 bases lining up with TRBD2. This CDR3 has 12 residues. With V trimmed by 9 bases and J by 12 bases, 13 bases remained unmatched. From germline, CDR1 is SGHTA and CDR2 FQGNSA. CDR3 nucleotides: TGTGCCAGGAGATCCGGGGGGACCACCAAGTACTTC. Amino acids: CARRSGGTTKYF.

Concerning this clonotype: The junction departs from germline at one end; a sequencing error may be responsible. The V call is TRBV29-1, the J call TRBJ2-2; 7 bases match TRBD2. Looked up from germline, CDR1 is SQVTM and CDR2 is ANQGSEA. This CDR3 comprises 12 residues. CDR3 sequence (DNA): TGCAGCGCCTATACTATGCGCGGGGGGCTGTTTTTT. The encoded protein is CSAYTMRGGLFF.